A selection of T cell receptor beta chains follows, all from one sample in a study of response to subunit inactivated influenza vaccine. TCRdb ran MiXCR on the RT-PCR reads and lists one entry per CDR3 protein. The sample has about 520,000 distinct CDR3 sequences; 25% are singletons. Sequenced here: CD4+ T cells sorted from PBMCs, sampled roughly 5 days after vaccination. Every receptor here comes from a man in his fifties or sixties who received an inactivated influenza vaccine. Each CDR3 is given with its conserved first and last residue. D genes are given only for firm matches. The size of a clone is reported for some rows only, either as once, few or many, or as a class for expanded clones.

TRBV6-2/TRBV6-3	-	-	TRBJ2-6	CASSYSRDRLGSRGANVLTF	TGTGCCAGCAGTTACTCGAGGGACAGACTAGGATCGCGTGGGGCCAACGTCCTGACTTTC
TRBV7-8	-	few	TRBJ1-2	CASSLDSGVAYGYTF	TGTGCCAGCAGCTTAGACTCAGGGGTGGCCTATGGCTACACCTTC
TRBV18	-	-	TRBJ2-3	CASSLEQGNTQYF	TGTGCCAGCTCACTAGAACAGGGAAATACGCAGTATTTT
TRBV12-3/TRBV12-4	-	-	TRBJ2-3	CASSLVSVRHTQYF	TGTGCCAGCAGTTTAGTTTCGGTTAGGCATACGCAGTATTTT
TRBV20-1	TRBD2	-	TRBJ2-1	CSAQTSGKIGEQFF	TGCAGTGCTCAAACTAGCGGCAAGATCGGTGAGCAGTTCTTC
TRBV15	-	-	TRBJ1-6	CATSRGPEAGSPLHF	TGTGCCACCAGCAGGGGTCCCGAGGCTGGTTCACCCCTCCACTTT
TRBV12-3/TRBV12-4	-	-	TRBJ2-5	CASRPDVEETQYF	TGTGCCAGCAGACCCGACGTTGAAGAGACCCAGTACTTC
TRBV19	-	-	TRBJ2-4	CASSIDGGVAKNIQYF	TGTGCCAGTAGTATAGACGGCGGAGTAGCCAAAAACATTCAGTACTTC
TRBV6-4	-	few	TRBJ2-3	CASSVDSFSSTDTQYF	TGTGCCAGCAGTGTTGACTCTTTCTCTAGCACAGATACGCAGTATTTT
TRBV4-2	-	few	TRBJ2-7	CASSQRGEVGYEQYF	TGTGCCAGCAGCCAACGAGGGGAGGTCGGCTACGAGCAGTACTTC
TRBV12-3/TRBV12-4	-	few	TRBJ2-3	CASSLVDGRTDTQYF	TGTGCCAGCAGTTTAGTGGACGGTCGCACAGATACGCAGTATTTT
TRBV12-3/TRBV12-4	TRBD2	-	TRBJ2-3	CASSLGRGQASGSGADTQYF	TGTGCCAGCAGTTTAGGACGGGGACAGGCTAGCGGGAGCGGGGCAGATACGCAGTATTTT
TRBV27	-	-	TRBJ2-1	CASSLGLTYNEQFF	TGTGCCAGCAGTTTAGGCCTAACATACAATGAGCAGTTCTTC
TRBV5-1	-	-	TRBJ2-2	CASSLELAATGELSF	TGCGCCAGCAGCTTGGAACTAGCAGCCACCGGGGAGCTGTCTTTT
TRBV12-3/TRBV12-4	-	-	TRBJ1-1	CASTLFSGERTEAFF	TGTGCCAGCACCCTGTTTAGTGGGGAACGGACTGAAGCTTTCTTT
TRBV5-1	TRBD1	few	TRBJ2-7	CASSFRDRSSYEQYF	TGCGCCAGCAGCTTCCGGGACAGGTCATCCTACGAGCAGTACTTC
TRBV12-3/TRBV12-4	-	-	TRBJ2-5	CASRKTSQETQYF	TGTGCCAGCAGGAAGACTAGCCAAGAGACCCAGTACTTC
TRBV20-1	-	-	TRBJ1-5	CSALGQNNQPQHF	TGCAGTGCCCTCGGACAGAACAATCAGCCCCAGCATTTT
TRBV20-1	TRBD1	few	TRBJ2-7	CSARYRTGSYEQYF	TGCAGTGCTAGATATAGGACAGGGTCCTACGAGCAGTACTTC
TRBV12-3/TRBV12-4	TRBD2	-	TRBJ2-3	CASSSASGGLTDTQYF	TGTGCCAGCAGTTCGGCTAGCGGGGGATTGACAGATACGCAGTATTTT
TRBV19	-	-	TRBJ2-3	CASSIDSRTDTQYF	TGTGCCAGTAGTATAGACAGCCGCACAGATACGCAGTATTTT
TRBV6-2/TRBV6-3	-	-	TRBJ2-2	CASSYQNGRTNTGELFF	TGTGCCAGCAGTTACCAGAATGGCAGGACGAACACCGGGGAGCTGTTTTTT
TRBV30	-	few	TRBJ1-5	CAYAGVGGMAQHF	TGTGCCTACGCTGGAGTTGGGGGAATGGCCCAGCATTTT
TRBV20-1	-	-	TRBJ1-4	CSARQVVEEKLFF	TGCAGTGCTCGACAGGTGGTGGAGGAAAAACTGTTTTTT
TRBV7-7	-	-	TRBJ2-1	CASSFSQGTGQFF	TGTGCTAGCAGCTTCTCTCAGGGTACGGGACAGTTCTTC
TRBV6-5	TRBD2	-	TRBJ2-1	CASSYSSGLAGGGEQFF	TGTGCCAGCAGTTACTCATCGGGACTAGCGGGAGGAGGTGAGCAGTTCTTC
TRBV7-2	-	few	TRBJ2-4	CASGEGVVDKNIQYF	TGTGCCAGCGGGGAGGGGGTTGTGGACAAAAACATTCAGTACTTC
TRBV5-1	-	few	TRBJ2-4	CASSLGLSRPSYF	TGCGCCAGCAGCTTAGGACTATCGCGTCCATCCTACTTC
TRBV9	-	few	TRBJ2-5	CASSVGGWRASETQYF	TGTGCCAGCAGCGTAGGGGGATGGAGGGCGTCAGAGACCCAGTACTTC
TRBV19	-	-	TRBJ2-3	CASSPLGVSDTQYF	TGTGCCAGTAGTCCGCTAGGTGTATCGGATACGCAGTATTTT
TRBV7-6	TRBD1	-	TRBJ2-3	CASSQRTGTGTDTQYF	TGTGCCAGCAGCCAGAGGACAGGGACGGGCACAGATACGCAGTATTTT
TRBV20-1	TRBD2	-	TRBJ2-2	CSAGREPNTGELFF	TGCAGTGCTGGGAGGGAACCGAACACCGGGGAGCTGTTTTTT
TRBV6-1	-	-	TRBJ1-1	CASSERKGSAFF	TGTGCCAGCAGTGAACGGAAGGGTTCTGCTTTCTTT